These T cell receptor beta chains were read from a single sample in a study of early T cells in non-severe SARS-CoV-2 infection. One entry per CDR3 protein results from TCRdb running MiXCR on the 5' RACE reads. The sample records under 75,000 distinct CDR3 sequences, around 14% being singletons. Specimen: whole blood. These receptors were obtained from an adult who was a healthcare worker with PCR-confirmed SARS-CoV-2 infection or an uninfected control (not recorded which). CDR3s include the opening cysteine and the closing phenylalanine or tryptophan. D genes are given only for firm matches. Clone size is not always given. Where it is, it says once, few, many or a class for expanded clones.

TRBV5-1	many	-	TRBJ2-2	CASSLQGGSTGELFF	TGCGCCAGCAGCTTGCAGGGGGGAAGCACCGGGGAGCTGTTTTTT
TRBV28	few	-	TRBJ1-5	CALGREGQHF	TGTGCCCTCGGCAGAGAAGGCCAGCATTTT
TRBV27	many	-	TRBJ2-7	CASSFPGKKSEQYF	TGTGCCAGCAGTTTCCCGGGAAAGAAATCCGAGCAGTACTTC
TRBV7-9	many	-	TRBJ2-5	CASSREETQYF	TGTGCCAGCAGCCGCGAGGAGACCCAGTACTTC
TRBV27	many	-	TRBJ1-6	CASSWEGNRNNSPLHF	TGTGCCAGCAGTTGGGAAGGGAACAGGAATAATTCACCCCTCCACTTT
TRBV27	many	-	TRBJ2-7	CASRNAASSSYEQYF	TGTGCCAGCAGGAATGCGGCGTCTAGCTCCTACGAGCAGTACTTC
TRBV29-1	few	-	TRBJ2-5	CSVEYPGTETQYF	TGCAGCGTTGAGTACCCCGGGACAGAGACCCAGTACTTC
TRBV14	-	TRBD2	TRBJ2-1	CASSRAGPSYNEQFF	TGTGCCAGCAGCCGAGCGGGACCCTCCTACAATGAGCAGTTCTTC
TRBV9	-	TRBD1	TRBJ1-2	CASSAGTGNGYTF	TGTGCCAGCAGCGCCGGGACAGGGAATGGCTACACCTTC
TRBV28	-	TRBD2	TRBJ2-5	CASSEHRAGGPETQYF	TGTGCCAGCAGCGAACATCGAGCGGGAGGGCCGGAGACCCAGTACTTC
TRBV29-1	few	TRBD2	TRBJ2-1	CSAHLGGDEQFF	TGCAGCGCCCATCTTGGGGGGGATGAGCAGTTCTTC
TRBV5-1	few	TRBD1	TRBJ2-3	CASSLQGAPTDTQYF	TGCGCCAGCAGCTTACAGGGGGCTCCCACAGATACGCAGTATTTT
TRBV3-1	many	-	TRBJ2-7	CASSQSGLALYEQYF	TGTGCCAGCAGCCAATCTGGGCTAGCGCTATACGAGCAGTACTTC
TRBV7-9	few	-	TRBJ2-1	CASSPWGSYNEQFF	TGTGCCAGCAGCCCCTGGGGCTCCTACAATGAGCAGTTCTTC
TRBV12-3/TRBV12-4	many	-	TRBJ1-2	CASSFSKLGGYTF	TGTGCCAGCAGTTTTTCCAAACTCGGTGGCTACACCTTC
TRBV4-1	few	-	TRBJ2-1	CASSQETLPGGEQFF	TGCGCCAGCAGCCAAGAGACTTTACCCGGGGGTGAGCAGTTCTTC
TRBV20-1	many	-	TRBJ1-2	CSARKEEGYGYTF	TGCAGTGCTAGAAAAGAGGAGGGCTATGGCTACACCTTC
TRBV18	many	TRBD1	TRBJ2-3	CASSPGTGGTTDTQYF	TGTGCCAGCTCACCGGGGACAGGGGGAACTACAGATACGCAGTATTTT
TRBV14	-	TRBD2	TRBJ2-1	CASSQVSGLAYNEQFF	TGTGCCAGCAGCCAAGTATCGGGACTAGCTTACAATGAGCAGTTCTTC
TRBV10-3	many	TRBD1	TRBJ1-1	CAISAGTGGAFF	TGTGCCATCAGTGCGGGGACAGGGGGAGCTTTCTTT
TRBV20-1	few	-	TRBJ2-3	CSADGGVGVFTDTQYF	TGCAGTGCCGACGGAGGCGTGGGGGTATTCACAGATACGCAGTATTTT